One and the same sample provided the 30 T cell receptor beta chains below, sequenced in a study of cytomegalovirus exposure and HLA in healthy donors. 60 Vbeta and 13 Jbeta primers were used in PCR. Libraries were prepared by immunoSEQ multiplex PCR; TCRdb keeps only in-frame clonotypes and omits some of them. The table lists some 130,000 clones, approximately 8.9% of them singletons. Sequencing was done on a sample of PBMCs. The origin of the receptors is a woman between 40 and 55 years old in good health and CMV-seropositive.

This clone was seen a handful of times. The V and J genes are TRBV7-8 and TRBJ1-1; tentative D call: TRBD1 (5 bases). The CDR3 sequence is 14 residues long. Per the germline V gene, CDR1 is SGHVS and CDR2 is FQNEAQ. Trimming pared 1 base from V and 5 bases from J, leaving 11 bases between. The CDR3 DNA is TGTGCCAGCAGCTTAGGTAGGGGAAGAACTGAAGCTTTCTTT. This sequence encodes CASSLGRGRTEAFF.

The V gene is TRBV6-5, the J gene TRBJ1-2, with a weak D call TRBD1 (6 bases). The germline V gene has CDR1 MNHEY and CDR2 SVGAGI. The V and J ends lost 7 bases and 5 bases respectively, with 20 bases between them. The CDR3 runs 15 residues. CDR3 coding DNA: TGTGCCAGCACCCACCGGGAGGGGGTTAGATATGGCTACACCTTC. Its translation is CASTHREGVRYGYTF.

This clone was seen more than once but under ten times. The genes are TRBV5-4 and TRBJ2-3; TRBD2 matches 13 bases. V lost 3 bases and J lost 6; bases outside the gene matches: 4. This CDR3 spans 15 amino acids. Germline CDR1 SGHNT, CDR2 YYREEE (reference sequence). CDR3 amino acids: CASSSTSGGADTQYF. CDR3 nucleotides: TGTGCCAGCAGCTCAACTAGCGGGGGGGCGGATACGCAGTATTTT.

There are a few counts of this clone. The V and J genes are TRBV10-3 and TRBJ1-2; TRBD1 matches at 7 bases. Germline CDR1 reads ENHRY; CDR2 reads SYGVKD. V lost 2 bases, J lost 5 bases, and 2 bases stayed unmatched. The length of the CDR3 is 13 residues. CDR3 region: CAISEDRDYGYTF. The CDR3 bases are TGTGCCATCAGTGAGGACAGGGATTATGGCTACACCTTC.

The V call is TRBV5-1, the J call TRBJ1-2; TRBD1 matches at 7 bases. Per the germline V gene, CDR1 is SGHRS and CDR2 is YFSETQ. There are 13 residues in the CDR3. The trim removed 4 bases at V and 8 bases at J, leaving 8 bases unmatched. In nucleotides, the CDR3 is TGCGCCAGCAGCCCCGACAGGGACCACGGCTACACCTTC. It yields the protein CASSPDRDHGYTF.

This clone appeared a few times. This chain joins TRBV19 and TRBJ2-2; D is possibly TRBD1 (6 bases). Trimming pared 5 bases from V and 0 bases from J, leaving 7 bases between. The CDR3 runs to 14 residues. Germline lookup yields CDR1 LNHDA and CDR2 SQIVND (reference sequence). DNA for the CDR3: TGTGCCAGTAGTCAGGGGTCGAACACCGGGGAGCTGTTTTTT. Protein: CASSQGSNTGELFF. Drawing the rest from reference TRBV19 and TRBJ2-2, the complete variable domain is DGGITQSPKYLFRKEGQNVTLSCEQNLNHDAMYWYRQDPGQGLRLIYYSQIVNDFQKGDIAEGYSVSREKKESFPLTVTSAQKNPTAFYLCASSQGSNTGELFFGEGSRLTVL.

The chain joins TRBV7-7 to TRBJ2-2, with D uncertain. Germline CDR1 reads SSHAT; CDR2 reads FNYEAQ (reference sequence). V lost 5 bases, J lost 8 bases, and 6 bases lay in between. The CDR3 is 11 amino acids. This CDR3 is CASSTGGELFF. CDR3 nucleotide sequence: TGTGCCAGCAGCACCGGGGGGGAGCTGTTTTTT.

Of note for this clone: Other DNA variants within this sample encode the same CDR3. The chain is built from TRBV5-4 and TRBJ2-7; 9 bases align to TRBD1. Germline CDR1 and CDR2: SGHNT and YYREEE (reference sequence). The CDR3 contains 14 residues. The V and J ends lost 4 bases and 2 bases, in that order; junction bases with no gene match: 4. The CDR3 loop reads CASSTGQGPYEQYF. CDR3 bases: TGTGCCAGCAGCACGGGACAGGGCCCCTACGAGCAGTACTTC.

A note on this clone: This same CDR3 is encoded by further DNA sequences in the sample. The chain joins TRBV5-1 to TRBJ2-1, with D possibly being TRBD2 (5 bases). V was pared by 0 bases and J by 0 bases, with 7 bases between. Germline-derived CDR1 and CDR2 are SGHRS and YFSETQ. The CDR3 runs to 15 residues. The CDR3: CASSLGGSSYNEQFF. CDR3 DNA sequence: TGCGCCAGCAGCTTGGGAGGGAGCTCCTACAATGAGCAGTTCTTC. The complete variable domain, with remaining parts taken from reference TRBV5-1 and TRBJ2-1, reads KAGVTQTPRYLIKTRGQQVTLSCSPISGHRSVSWYQQTPGQGLQFLFEYFSETQRNKGNFPGRFSGRQFSNSRSEMNVSTLELGDSALYLCASSLGGSSYNEQFFGPGTRLTVL.

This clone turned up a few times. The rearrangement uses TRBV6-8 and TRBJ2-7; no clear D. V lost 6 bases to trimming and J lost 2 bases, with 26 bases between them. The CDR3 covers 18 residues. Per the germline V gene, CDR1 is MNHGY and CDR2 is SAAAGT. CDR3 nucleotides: TGTGCCAGCAGCCCTCCCACACGGAGAACAACAACAACCTACGAGCAGTACTTC. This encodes CASSPPTRRTTTTYEQYF.

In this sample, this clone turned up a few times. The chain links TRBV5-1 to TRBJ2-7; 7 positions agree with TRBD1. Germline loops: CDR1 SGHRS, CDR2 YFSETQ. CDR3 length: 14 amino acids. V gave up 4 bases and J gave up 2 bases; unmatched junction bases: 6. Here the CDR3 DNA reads TGCGCCAGCAGCCCCAGACAGGGAACCTACGAGCAGTACTTC. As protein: CASSPRQGTYEQYF. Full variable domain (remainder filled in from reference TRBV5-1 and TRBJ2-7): KAGVTQTPRYLIKTRGQQVTLSCSPISGHRSVSWYQQTPGQGLQFLFEYFSETQRNKGNFPGRFSGRQFSNSRSEMNVSTLELGDSALYLCASSPRQGTYEQYFGPGTRLTVT.

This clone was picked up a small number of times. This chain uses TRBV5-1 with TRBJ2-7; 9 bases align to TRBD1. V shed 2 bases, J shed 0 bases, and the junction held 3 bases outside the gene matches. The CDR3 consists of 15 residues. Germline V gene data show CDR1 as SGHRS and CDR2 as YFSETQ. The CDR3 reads CASSLGQGISYEQYF. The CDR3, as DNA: TGCGCCAGCAGCTTAGGACAGGGGATCTCCTACGAGCAGTACTTC.

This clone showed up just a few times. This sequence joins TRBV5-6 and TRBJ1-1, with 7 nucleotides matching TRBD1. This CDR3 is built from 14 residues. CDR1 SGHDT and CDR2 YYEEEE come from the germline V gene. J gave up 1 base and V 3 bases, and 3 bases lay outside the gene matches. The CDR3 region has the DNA TGTGCCAGCAGCTGGAACAGGGGGAACACTGAAGCTTTCTTT. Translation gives CASSWNRGNTEAFF.

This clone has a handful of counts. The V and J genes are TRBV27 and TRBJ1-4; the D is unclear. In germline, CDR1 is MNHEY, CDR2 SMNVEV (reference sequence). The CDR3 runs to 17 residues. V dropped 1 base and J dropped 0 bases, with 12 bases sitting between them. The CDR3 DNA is TGTGCCAGCAGTTTATATTGGGCGCCAACAACTAATGAAAAACTGTTTTTT. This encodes CASSLYWAPTTNEKLFF.

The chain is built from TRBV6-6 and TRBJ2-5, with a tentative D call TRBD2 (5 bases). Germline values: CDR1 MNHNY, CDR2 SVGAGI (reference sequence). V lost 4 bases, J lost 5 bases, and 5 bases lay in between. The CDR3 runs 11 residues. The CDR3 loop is CASSSGETQYF. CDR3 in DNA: TGTGCCAGCAGTTCGGGGGAGACCCAGTACTTC.

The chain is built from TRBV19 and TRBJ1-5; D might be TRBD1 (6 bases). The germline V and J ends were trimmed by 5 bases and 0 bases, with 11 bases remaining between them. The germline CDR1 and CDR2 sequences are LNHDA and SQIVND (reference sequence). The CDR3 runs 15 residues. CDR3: CASSVQGNSNQPQHF. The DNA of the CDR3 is TGTGCCAGTAGTGTACAGGGAAATAGCAATCAGCCCCAGCATTTT.

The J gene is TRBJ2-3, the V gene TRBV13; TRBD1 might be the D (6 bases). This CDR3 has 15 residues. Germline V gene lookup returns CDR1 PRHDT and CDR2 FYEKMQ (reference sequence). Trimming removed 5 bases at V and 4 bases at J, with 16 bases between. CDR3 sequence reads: CASSPTGSRPDTQYF. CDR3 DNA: TGTGCCAGCAGCCCTACAGGGTCCCGCCCAGATACGCAGTATTTT.

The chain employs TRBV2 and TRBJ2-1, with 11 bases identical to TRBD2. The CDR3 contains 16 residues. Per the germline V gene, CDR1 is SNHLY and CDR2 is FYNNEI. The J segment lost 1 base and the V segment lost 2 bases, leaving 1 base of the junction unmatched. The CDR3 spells CASSELAGGSYNEQFF. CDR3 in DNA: TGTGCCAGCAGTGAACTAGCGGGGGGTTCCTACAATGAGCAGTTCTTC.

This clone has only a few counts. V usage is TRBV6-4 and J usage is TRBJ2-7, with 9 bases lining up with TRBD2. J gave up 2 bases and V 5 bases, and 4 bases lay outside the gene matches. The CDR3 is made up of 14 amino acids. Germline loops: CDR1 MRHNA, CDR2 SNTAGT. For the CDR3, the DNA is TGTGCCAGCAGTCCAATAGCGGGGGCCTACGAGCAGTACTTC. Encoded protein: CASSPIAGAYEQYF.

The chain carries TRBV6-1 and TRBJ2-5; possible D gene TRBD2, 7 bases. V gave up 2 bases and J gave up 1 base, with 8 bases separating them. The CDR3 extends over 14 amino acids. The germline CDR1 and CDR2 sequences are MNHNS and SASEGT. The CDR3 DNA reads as TGTGCCAGCAGTGAACGGGGGGCCCAAGAGACCCAGTACTTC. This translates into CASSERGAQETQYF.

CDR3 loop: CASTLDRGNTEAFF. The CDR3 coding sequence is TGTGCCAGCACGTTGGACAGGGGGAACACTGAAGCTTTCTTT. V is TRBV18 and J is TRBJ1-1, with 9 nucleotides matching TRBD1. The CDR3 sequence is 14 residues long. Germline CDR1 and CDR2: KGHSH and LQKENI. With V trimmed by 8 bases and J by 1 base, 5 bases remained unmatched.

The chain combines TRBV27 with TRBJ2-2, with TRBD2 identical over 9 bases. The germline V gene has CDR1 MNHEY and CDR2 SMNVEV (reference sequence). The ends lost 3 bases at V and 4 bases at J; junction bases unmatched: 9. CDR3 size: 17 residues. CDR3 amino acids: CASSFRAGGRGTGELFF. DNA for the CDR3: TGTGCCAGCAGTTTTAGAGCGGGGGGTCGGGGCACCGGGGAGCTGTTTTTT.

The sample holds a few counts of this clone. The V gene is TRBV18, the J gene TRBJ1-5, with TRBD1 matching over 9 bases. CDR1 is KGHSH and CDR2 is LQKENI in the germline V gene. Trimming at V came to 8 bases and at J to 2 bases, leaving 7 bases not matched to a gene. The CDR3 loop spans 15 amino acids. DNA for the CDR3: TGTGCCAGCGCAACAGGGGGCTCTGGCAATCAGCCCCAGCATTTT. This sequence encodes CASATGGSGNQPQHF.

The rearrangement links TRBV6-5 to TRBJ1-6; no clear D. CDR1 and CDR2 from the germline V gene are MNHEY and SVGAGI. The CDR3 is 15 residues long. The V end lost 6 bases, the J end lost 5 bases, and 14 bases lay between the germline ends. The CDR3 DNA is TGTGCCAGCAGAAGAAGAGGAGCGAATAATTCACCCCTCCACTTT. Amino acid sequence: CASRRRGANNSPLHF.

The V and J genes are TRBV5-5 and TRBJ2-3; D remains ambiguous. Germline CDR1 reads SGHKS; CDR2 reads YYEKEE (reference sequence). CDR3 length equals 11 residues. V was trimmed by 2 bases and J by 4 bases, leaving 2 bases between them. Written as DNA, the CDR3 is TGTGCCAGCAGCTTCGCAGATACGCAGTATTTT. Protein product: CASSFADTQYF.

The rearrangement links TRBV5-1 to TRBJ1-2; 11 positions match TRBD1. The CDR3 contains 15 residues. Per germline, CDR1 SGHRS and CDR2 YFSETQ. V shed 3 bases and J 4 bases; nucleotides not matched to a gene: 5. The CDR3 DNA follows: TGCGCCAGCAGCTCGGACAGGGGGCCAGTCTATGGCTACACCTTC. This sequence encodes CASSSDRGPVYGYTF.

DNA of the CDR3: TGTGCCAGCAGTTTCGCACCCGGGACAGGGGGCGAGGAGACCCAGTACTTC. Its translation: CASSFAPGTGGEETQYF. The chain joins TRBV27 to TRBJ2-5; 12 nucleotides line up with TRBD1. The J segment lost 5 bases and the V segment lost 3 bases, leaving 10 bases of the junction unmatched. Germline loops: CDR1 MNHEY, CDR2 SMNVEV (reference sequence). This CDR3 is built from 17 residues.

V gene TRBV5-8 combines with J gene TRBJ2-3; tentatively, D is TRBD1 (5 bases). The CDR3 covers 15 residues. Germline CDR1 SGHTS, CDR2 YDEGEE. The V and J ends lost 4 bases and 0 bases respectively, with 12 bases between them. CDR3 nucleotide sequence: TGTGCCAGCAGCCAGGACATATCTAGCACAGATACGCAGTATTTT. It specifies CASSQDISSTDTQYF. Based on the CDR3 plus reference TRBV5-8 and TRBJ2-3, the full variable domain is EAGVTQSPTHLIKTRGQQATLRCSPISGHTSVYWYQQALGLGLQFLLWYDEGEERNRGNFPPRFSGRQFPNYSSELNVNALELEDSALYLCASSQDISSTDTQYFGPGTRLTVL.

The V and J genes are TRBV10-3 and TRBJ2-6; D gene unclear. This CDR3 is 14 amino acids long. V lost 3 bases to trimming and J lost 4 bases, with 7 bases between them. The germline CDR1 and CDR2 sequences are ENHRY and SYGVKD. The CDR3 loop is CAISDLRGANVLTF. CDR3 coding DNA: TGTGCCATCAGTGACCTGCGGGGGGCCAACGTCCTGACTTTC.

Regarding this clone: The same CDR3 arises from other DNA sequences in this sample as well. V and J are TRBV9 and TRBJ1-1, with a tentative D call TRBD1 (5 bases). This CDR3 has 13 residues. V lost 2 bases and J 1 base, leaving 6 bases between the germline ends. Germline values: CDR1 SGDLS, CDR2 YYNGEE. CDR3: CASSVTGNTEAFF. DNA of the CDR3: TGTGCCAGCAGCGTTACAGGGAACACTGAAGCTTTCTTT. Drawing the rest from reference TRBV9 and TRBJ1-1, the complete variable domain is DSGVTQTPKHLITATGQRVTLRCSPRSGDLSVYWYQQSLDQGLQFLIQYYNGEERAKGNILERFSAQQFPDLHSELNLSSLELGDSALYFCASSVTGNTEAFFGQGTRLTVV.